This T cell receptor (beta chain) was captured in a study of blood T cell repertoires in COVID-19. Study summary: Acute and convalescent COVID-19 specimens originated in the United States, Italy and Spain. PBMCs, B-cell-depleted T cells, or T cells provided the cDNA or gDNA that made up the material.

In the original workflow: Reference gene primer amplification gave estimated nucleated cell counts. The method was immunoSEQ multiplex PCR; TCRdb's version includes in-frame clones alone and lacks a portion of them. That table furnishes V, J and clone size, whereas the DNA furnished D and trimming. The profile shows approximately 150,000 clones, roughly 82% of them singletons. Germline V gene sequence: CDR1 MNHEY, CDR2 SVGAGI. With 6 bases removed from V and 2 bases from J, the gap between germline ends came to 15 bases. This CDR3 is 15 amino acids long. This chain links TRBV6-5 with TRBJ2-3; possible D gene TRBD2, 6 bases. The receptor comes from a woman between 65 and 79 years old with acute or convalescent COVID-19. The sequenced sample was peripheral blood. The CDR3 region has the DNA TGTGCCAGCAGCCCAATCCGGGACTTCACAGATACGCAGTATTTT. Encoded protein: CASSPIRDFTDTQYF.